These 7 T cell receptor beta chains were sequenced from one sample in a study of shared clonotypes between healthy human individuals. Selected positively for CCR7 and CD45RO-negative, naive CD8 cells excluded terminally differentiated effector memory CD45RA+ cells. Generated by immunoSEQ multiplex PCR, the TCRdb table keeps only in-frame clones and is missing some. The table records millions of clones, approximately 94% of them present only once. Source material: naive CD8+ T cells from PBMCs. The receptors originated from a young man in good health. Some clones in this sample may be carry-over from other donors' samples.

The rearrangement links TRBV9 to TRBJ2-1; D is uncertain. Between the trimmed V and J ends, which lost 0 bases and 0 bases, there was a span of 13 bases. This CDR3 spans 17 amino acids. CDR1 and CDR2 (germline): SGDLS, YYNGEE. CDR3 region: CASSVEGSSSSYNEQFF. For the CDR3, the DNA is TGTGCCAGCAGCGTAGAGGGCAGCTCAAGCTCCTACAATGAGCAGTTCTTC.

This chain uses TRBV18 with TRBJ1-1; the match to TRBD1 covers 9 bases. J was trimmed by 1 base and V by 4 bases; bases with no gene match: 7. Germline CDR1 reads KGHSH; CDR2 reads LQKENI. The CDR3 has 16 amino acids. The CDR3 loop is CASSHGTGSANTEAFF. CDR3 in DNA: TGTGCCAGCTCACACGGGACAGGGTCGGCGAACACTGAAGCTTTCTTT.

The V gene is TRBV7-9, the J gene TRBJ2-1, with unresolved D. V shed 4 bases and J shed 10 bases, with 8 bases lying between them. Germline CDR1 reads SEHNR; CDR2 reads FQNEAQ (reference sequence). This CDR3 contains 11 residues. Here the CDR3 reads CASSSSREQFF. In DNA form, the CDR3 reads TGTGCCAGCAGCTCCTCACGGGAGCAGTTCTTC.

The V call is TRBV6-5, the J call TRBJ2-7, with D perhaps matching TRBD1 or TRBD2 (5 bases each). V lost 4 bases and J 6 bases, leaving 10 bases between the germline ends. Germline lookup yields CDR1 MNHEY and CDR2 SVGAGI. The CDR3 runs to 12 residues. The DNA of the CDR3 is TGTGCCAGCAGTTTTGGGGGTAGCGAGCAGTACTTC. This gives the protein CASSFGGSEQYF.

The genes are TRBV4-3 and TRBJ2-7, with D uncertain. The germline CDR1 and CDR2 sequences are LGHNA and YSLEER. The CDR3 is 15 amino acids. V shed 0 bases and J shed 4 bases, with 13 bases lying between them. CDR3 region: CASSQERWEPYEQYF. CDR3 in DNA: TGCGCCAGCAGCCAAGAGAGGTGGGAACCTTACGAGCAGTACTTC.

The chain couples TRBV19 to TRBJ1-1, with D unresolved. Trimming removed 0 bases at V and 1 base at J, with 3 bases between. This CDR3 has 13 amino acids. The germline CDR1 and CDR2 sequences are LNHDA and SQIVND (reference sequence). CDR3 sequence reads: CASSIDPNTEAFF. The CDR3 coding sequence is TGTGCCAGTAGTATAGACCCGAACACTGAAGCTTTCTTT.

The V gene is TRBV19, the J gene TRBJ2-1; 9 nucleotides agree with TRBD1. J was trimmed by 8 bases and V by 3 bases; bases with no gene match: 11. This CDR3 comprises 16 residues. Germline loops: CDR1 LNHDA, CDR2 SQIVND (reference sequence). CDR3 bases: TGTGCCAGTAGTATTGGTTCGGGACAGGGTGGGGATGAGCAGTTCTTC. Protein sequence: CASSIGSGQGGDEQFF.